The 18 T cell receptor beta chains listed next were all sequenced from one sample in a study of neoadjuvant anti-PD-1 for oral cavity cancer. Sequencing used immunoSEQ multiplex PCR; TCRdb keeps in-frame clones, though not all of them. The table records roughly 12,000 clones, roughly 70% of them present only once. The sample in question was tumor tissue, obtained before nivolumab (anti-PD-1) treatment. These receptors came from a person aged 40 to 85 with oral cavity squamous cell carcinoma. The donor label of this sample is uncertain.

This clone was seen just once. This chain links TRBV7-6 with TRBJ1-1; D unresolved. This CDR3 is built from 14 residues. Germline CDR1 SGHVS, CDR2 FNYEAQ. V shed 7 bases and J shed 2 bases, with 14 bases lying between them. The CDR3 sequence is CASTLSGQNTEAFF. The DNA of the CDR3 is TGTGCCAGCACCCTTTCGGGTCAAAACACTGAAGCTTTCTTT.

The sample holds a few counts of this clone. The rearrangement uses TRBV5-1 and TRBJ1-3; D gene unclear. The CDR3 has 15 residues. Looked up from germline, CDR1 is SGHRS and CDR2 is YFSETQ. V lost 0 bases, J lost 0 bases, and 7 bases lay in between. The CDR3 spells CASSLAAISGNTIYF. The CDR3 nucleotides read TGCGCCAGCAGCTTGGCGGCAATCTCTGGAAACACCATATATTTT.

The V call is TRBV2, the J call TRBJ1-2; no clear D. V dropped 4 bases and J dropped 8 bases, with 11 bases sitting between them. Germline values: CDR1 SNHLY, CDR2 FYNNEI. This CDR3 spans 12 amino acids. CDR3 region: CASSGREVGYTF. In nucleotides, the CDR3 is TGTGCCAGCAGTGGTAGAGAGGTCGGCTACACCTTC.

The genes are TRBV2 and TRBJ1-5; tentative D call: TRBD1 (5 bases). CDR1 and CDR2 (germline): SNHLY, FYNNEI. The CDR3 runs 13 residues. With 5 bases removed from V and 11 bases from J, the gap between germline ends came to 16 bases. The CDR3 loop reads CASSSGGKSAQHF. The CDR3 bases are TGTGCCAGCAGTTCCGGGGGAAAATCAGCCCAGCATTTT.

The chain employs TRBV6-6 and TRBJ1-4; D call uncertain. V lost 4 bases and J 3 bases, leaving 6 bases between the germline ends. CDR1 and CDR2 (germline): MNHNY, SVGAGI (reference sequence). This CDR3 is 13 amino acids long. CDR3 residues: CASSLAANEKLFF. The CDR3 bases are TGTGCCAGCAGTTTGGCAGCTAATGAAAAACTGTTTTTT.

The gene calls are TRBV19 and TRBJ2-2, with TRBD1 as a possible D gene (6 bases). The CDR3 extends over 18 amino acids. Germline V gene sequence: CDR1 LNHDA, CDR2 SQIVND (reference sequence). Trimming removed 7 bases at V and 0 bases at J, with 21 bases between. This CDR3 reads CASTSWGRGESNTGELFF. DNA of the CDR3: TGTGCCAGTACCTCGTGGGGCAGGGGAGAATCGAACACCGGGGAGCTGTTTTTT.

The chain links TRBV6-1 to TRBJ2-5; 10 positions agree with TRBD1. The CDR3 extends over 15 amino acids. Germline CDR1 MNHNS, CDR2 SASEGT. The V gene end was trimmed by 5 bases and the J gene end by 1 base; junction bases not matched to a gene: 4. CDR3: CASSWDRGLQETQYF. The CDR3 DNA reads TGTGCCAGCAGTTGGGACAGGGGACTCCAAGAGACCCAGTACTTC.

This clone was seen only a few times. The genes are TRBV7-9 and TRBJ2-3; TRBD2 agrees at 8 bases. The germline V gene has CDR1 SEHNR and CDR2 FQNEAQ (reference sequence). The CDR3 is 16 residues long. Germline trimming cut 0 bases from V and 5 bases from J; bases unmatched to any gene: 7. CDR3 sequence: CASSLAQRGTGDTQYF. The CDR3 DNA sequence: TGTGCCAGCAGCTTAGCGCAGCGGGGGACGGGAGATACGCAGTATTTT. Supplemented by reference TRBV7-9 and TRBJ2-3, the full variable domain reads DTGVSQNPRHKITKRGQNVTFRCDPISEHNRLYWYRQTLGQGPEFLTYFQNEAQLEKSRLLSDRFSAERPKGSFSTLEIQRTEQGDSAMYLCASSLAQRGTGDTQYFGPGTRLTVL.

This chain uses TRBV29-1 with TRBJ2-1; 8 nucleotides agree with TRBD1. The V segment lost 2 bases and the J segment 8 bases; nucleotides outside the gene matches: 8. The length of the CDR3 is 14 residues. Germline CDR1 and CDR2: SQVTM and ANQGSEA. The CDR3 loop reads CSVEKWQGAYEQFF. CDR3 in DNA: TGCAGCGTTGAAAAATGGCAGGGGGCGTATGAGCAGTTCTTC.

CDR3 region: CASSPSDRPYEQYF. The CDR3 DNA sequence: TGTGCCAGCTCACCAAGCGACAGACCCTACGAGCAGTACTTC. The rearrangement joins TRBV18 to TRBJ2-7, with D possibly being TRBD1 (5 bases). V was clipped by 2 bases and J by 2 bases, with 10 bases between them. The CDR3 covers 14 residues. Germline CDR1 is KGHSH and CDR2 is LQKENI.

The rearrangement links TRBV9 to TRBJ2-2, with 10 bases that match TRBD2. Germline V gene sequence: CDR1 SGDLS, CDR2 YYNGEE. This CDR3 comprises 17 residues. Losses at the gene ends were 5 bases for V and 0 bases for J; bases not matched to a gene: 7. CDR3 sequence: CASREGLAGANTGELFF. The CDR3 DNA sequence: TGTGCCAGCAGGGAGGGGCTAGCGGGGGCGAACACCGGGGAGCTGTTTTTT.

On this clone: Sequence at one end of the junction differs from germline and may be a read error. This chain joins TRBV30 and TRBJ2-7, with a tentative D call TRBD2 (6 bases). Germline V CDR1 and CDR2: GTSNPN, SVGIG (reference sequence). The CDR3 sequence is 12 residues long. The CDR3 region has the DNA TGTGCCTGCCTGGGGGAGGATACCCCCCGGCGCTTC. Translating gives CACLGEDTPRRF.

The chain employs TRBV25-1 and TRBJ2-1; 7 bases fit TRBD1. CDR1 MGHDK and CDR2 SYGVNS come from the germline V gene. Trimming cost V 4 bases and J 6 bases; bases outside gene matches: 6. The CDR3 covers 14 residues. The CDR3 nucleotides are TGTGCCAGCAGTGGACAGGGCAACCTCAATGAGCAGTTCTTC. Residues: CASSGQGNLNEQFF.

The chain recombines TRBV19 with TRBJ2-1; D gene unclear. This CDR3 comprises 11 residues. The germline CDR1 and CDR2 sequences are LNHDA and SQIVND (reference sequence). Trimming took off 7 bases at V and 6 bases at J, with 7 bases between the two ends. CDR3 region: CASTDLNEQFF. In nucleotides, the CDR3 is TGTGCCAGTACCGACCTCAATGAGCAGTTCTTC.

This clone has just a few counts. The genes are TRBV9 and TRBJ2-2, with 9 bases that match TRBD1. V was clipped by 1 base and J by 4 bases; unmatched bases: 17. This CDR3 contains 20 residues. Germline CDR1 is SGDLS and CDR2 is YYNGEE. CDR3 nucleotides: TGTGCCAGCAGCGTAATCGGGACAGGGAATATGAGAGGGCGCACCGGGGAGCTGTTTTTT. It is translated as CASSVIGTGNMRGRTGELFF.

The chain is built from TRBV15 and TRBJ1-2, with unresolved D. Per the germline V gene, CDR1 is LNHNV and CDR2 is YYDKDF (reference sequence). The CDR3 length is 14 residues. V was shortened by 1 base and J by 8 bases, with 14 bases between the two germline ends. CDR3 protein: CATSRVGGVGGYTF. The CDR3 coding sequence is TGTGCCACCAGCAGAGTCGGAGGTGTAGGCGGCTACACCTTC. Based on the CDR3 plus reference TRBV15 and TRBJ1-2, the full variable domain is DAMVIQNPRYQVTQFGKPVTLSCSQTLNHNVMYWYQQKSSQAPKLLFHYYDKDFNNEADTPDNFQSRRPNTSFCFLDIRSPGLGDTAMYLCATSRVGGVGGYTFGSGTRLTVV.

This clone was seen only once. The chain is built from TRBV27 and TRBJ2-7, with D hard to call. The CDR3 runs to 13 residues. In germline, CDR1 is MNHEY, CDR2 SMNVEV (reference sequence). V was clipped by 0 bases and J by 6 bases, with 9 bases between them. This CDR3 reads CASSLSFRSEQYF. CDR3 coding DNA: TGTGCCAGCAGTTTATCATTTCGGAGCGAGCAGTACTTC.

This clone was detected only once. V usage is TRBV2 and J usage is TRBJ2-5, with D maybe TRBD1 (6 bases). Per the germline V gene, CDR1 is SNHLY and CDR2 is FYNNEI. This CDR3 is 15 amino acids long. V was shortened by 2 bases and J by 2 bases, with 12 bases between the two germline ends. The CDR3 coding sequence is TGTGCCAGCAGTGAACCCACGACAGGTCAAGAGACCCAGTACTTC. Its protein is CASSEPTTGQETQYF.